This T cell receptor beta chain originates from a study of cytomegalovirus exposure and HLA in healthy donors. Only in-frame clones appear in the TCRdb table, and some are missing; sequencing was by immunoSEQ multiplex PCR. The sample holds about 200,000 clones; around nine tenths are singletons and the top ten take roughly 2%. The CDR3 runs 15 residues. Germline CDR1 MDHEN, CDR2 SYDVKM. Trimming cost V 6 bases and J 4 bases; bases outside gene matches: 7. For this clone: This sample also contains other DNA sequences that code for the same CDR3.

The TCR sequence derives from a woman aged 18-29 years in good health and CMV-seropositive. The chain recombines TRBV28 with TRBJ1-5; 9 bases align to TRBD1. The specimen sequenced was PBMCs. The CDR3, as DNA: TGTGCCAGCAGGACCGGCGGACAGGGGAATCAGCCCCAGCATTTT. Protein sequence: CASRTGGQGNQPQHF.